A few counts support the clone carrying this TCR beta chain. The target antigen is unknown. The data are from a study of blood T cells in healthy people across ages. Study at large: About one barcoded TCR beta cDNA was captured per two T cells. Findings and limits, study-wide: Naive T cell percentage strongly correlated with TCR beta diversity. Higher diversity, along with more naive CD4+ cells, distinguished long-lived donors from aged donors.

Trimming pared 0 bases from V and 8 bases from J, leaving 2 bases between. CDR1 is DFQATT, CDR2 SNEGSKA, per germline (reference sequence). The CDR3 extends over 10 amino acids. The use of a sample-barcoded 5' primer and a J-beta primer mix characterized a second PCR of roughly 6 to 11 cycles. The authors tagged each cDNA molecule using a template-switch adaptor with 12 random nucleotides. One entry per CDR3 protein results from TCRdb running MiXCR on the 5' RACE reads. The top ten clones hold about 11% of a sample with roughly 1.6 million distinct CDR3 sequences, about 32% of them seen once. The V gene is TRBV20-1, the J gene TRBJ2-1; D remains ambiguous. The sequencing input was blood. The sequence was obtained from a woman aged 25 to 39 in good health. The CDR3 sequence is CSAREDEQFF. DNA for the CDR3: TGCAGTGCTAGAGAGGATGAGCAGTTCTTC.